Shown below are 6 T cell receptor beta chains from a single sample sequenced in a study of T cell responses to AZD1222 COVID-19 vaccine. Method: immunoSEQ multiplex PCR; TCRdb's copy keeps in-frame clones and lacks some. Here the sample spans more than 110,000 clones, approximately 92% being singletons. Sequences were derived from peripheral blood, sampled on day 0 of AZD1222 vaccination. These receptors all stem from an adult in good health.

The chain combines TRBV28 with TRBJ1-2; 7 bases are shared with TRBD1. V gave up 5 bases and J gave up 5 bases; unmatched junction bases: 11. The CDR3 loop spans 15 amino acids. The germline V gene encodes CDR1 MDHEN and CDR2 SYDVKM. The CDR3 protein is CASSPQTGQIYGYTF. CDR3 bases: TGTGCCAGCAGTCCTCAGACAGGGCAGATTTATGGCTACACCTTC.

This chain links TRBV5-4 with TRBJ1-1; 7 bases map to TRBD1. Trimming removed 0 bases from V and 5 bases from J; junction bases left unmatched: 10. There are 16 residues in the CDR3. The V gene's germline CDR1 is SGHNT and CDR2 YYREEE (reference sequence). DNA of the CDR3: TGTGCCAGCAGCTTGGCCTACGTAGGGGGCCGTACTGAAGCTTTCTTT. The encoded protein is CASSLAYVGGRTEAFF.

The chain carries TRBV29-1 and TRBJ2-7; 7 nucleotides line up with TRBD2. Germline CDR1 reads SQVTM; CDR2 reads ANQGSEA. The trim removed 4 bases at V and 5 bases at J, leaving 8 bases unmatched. The CDR3 totals 13 residues. The CDR3 region is CSVVPAGFHEQYF. CDR3 bases: TGCAGCGTTGTGCCAGCGGGATTCCACGAGCAGTACTTC.

V and J are TRBV5-1 and TRBJ2-7; D is ambiguous. Trimming shortened V by 4 bases and J by 4 bases, and 15 bases separated the two germline ends. This CDR3 is built from 14 residues. Germline loops: CDR1 SGHRS, CDR2 YFSETQ. The CDR3 DNA sequence: TGCGCCAGCAGCCAAAACGAAAGAAGGTACGAGCAGTACTTC. It encodes CASSQNERRYEQYF.

The chain is built from TRBV20-1 and TRBJ2-1; no definite D call. Trimming left V 6 bases short and J 10 bases short, with 13 bases between. The CDR3 has 11 amino acids. The germline gives CDR1 DFQATT, CDR2 SNEGSKA (reference sequence). CDR3 sequence reads: CSANSPYEQFF. The CDR3 DNA sequence: TGCAGTGCCAATTCGCCGTACGAGCAGTTCTTC.

This chain joins TRBV5-1 and TRBJ2-3; TRBD2 matches 10 bases. There are 15 residues in the CDR3. Looked up from germline, CDR1 is SGHRS and CDR2 is YFSETQ. After removal of 2 bases from V and 5 bases from J, the junction contained 5 bases not matched to a gene. The CDR3 nucleotides read TGCGCCAGCAGCTTAGCGGGGGGGCAGATAGATACGCAGTATTTT. This encodes CASSLAGGQIDTQYF. Filled out from reference TRBV5-1 and TRBJ2-3, the complete variable domain reads KAGVTQTPRYLIKTRGQQVTLSCSPISGHRSVSWYQQTPGQGLQFLFEYFSETQRNKGNFPGRFSGRQFSNSRSEMNVSTLELGDSALYLCASSLAGGQIDTQYFGPGTRLTVL.